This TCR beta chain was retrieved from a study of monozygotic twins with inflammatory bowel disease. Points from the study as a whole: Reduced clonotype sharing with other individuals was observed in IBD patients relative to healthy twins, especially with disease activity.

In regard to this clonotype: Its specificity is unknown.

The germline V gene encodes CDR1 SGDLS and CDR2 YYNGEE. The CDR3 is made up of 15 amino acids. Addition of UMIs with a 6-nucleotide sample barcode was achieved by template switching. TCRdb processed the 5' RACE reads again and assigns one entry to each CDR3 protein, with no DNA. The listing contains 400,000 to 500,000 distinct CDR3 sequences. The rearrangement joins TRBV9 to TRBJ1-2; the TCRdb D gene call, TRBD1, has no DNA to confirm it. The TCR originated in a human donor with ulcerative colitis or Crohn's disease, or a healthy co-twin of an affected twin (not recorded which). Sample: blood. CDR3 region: CASSAIGGRNYGYTF.